The rows below give T cell receptor beta chains drawn from one sample of a study of T cell responses to AZD1222 COVID-19 vaccine. The table came from immunoSEQ multiplex PCR; TCRdb's copy has only in-frame clones and leaves some out. The data contain 140,000 to 150,000 clones, roughly nine tenths of them seen just once; the ten biggest clones take up roughly 1.7%. Sequencing was performed on peripheral blood, taken on day 0 of AZD1222 vaccination. These TCRs come from an adult in good health. Both conserved end residues are part of each CDR3. The order of the fields is V gene, J gene, CDR3 protein.

v_call: TRBV6-5; j_call: TRBJ1-4; cdr3_aa: CASSYGPPNEKLFF
v_call: TRBV19; j_call: TRBJ2-1; cdr3_aa: CASGTGQVSYNEQFF
v_call: TRBV18; j_call: TRBJ2-1; cdr3_aa: CASSSIPGGKNEQFF
v_call: TRBV5-8; j_call: TRBJ2-1; cdr3_aa: CASSLIRGDEQFF
v_call: TRBV12-5; j_call: TRBJ1-2; cdr3_aa: CASGPGQGYGYTF
v_call: TRBV3-1/TRBV3-2; j_call: TRBJ2-1; cdr3_aa: CASSPGQYNEQFF
v_call: TRBV6-4; j_call: TRBJ2-3; cdr3_aa: CASSLAGSTDTQYF
v_call: TRBV10-3; j_call: TRBJ2-3; cdr3_aa: CAISRTDTQYF
v_call: TRBV6-5; j_call: TRBJ2-1; cdr3_aa: CASSYGGGANEQFF
v_call: TRBV6-5; j_call: TRBJ1-3; cdr3_aa: CASSQDRFNGNTIYF
v_call: TRBV19; j_call: TRBJ2-3; cdr3_aa: CASSIRDTQYF
v_call: TRBV7-2; j_call: TRBJ2-7; cdr3_aa: CASSLESTLKVEQYF
v_call: TRBV12-3/TRBV12-4; j_call: TRBJ2-5; cdr3_aa: CASSSDGETQYF
v_call: TRBV7-8; j_call: TRBJ2-2; cdr3_aa: CASRVGGAHTGELFF
v_call: TRBV6-5; j_call: TRBJ2-1; cdr3_aa: CASGVGSSYNEQFF
v_call: TRBV6-6; j_call: TRBJ1-6; cdr3_aa: CASTWNSDNSPLHF
v_call: TRBV19; j_call: TRBJ2-3; cdr3_aa: CASSILAGGTDTQYF
v_call: TRBV13; j_call: TRBJ1-1; cdr3_aa: CASRGQGPDAFF
v_call: TRBV5-4; j_call: TRBJ2-1; cdr3_aa: CASSRTGSRPEQFF
v_call: TRBV5-1; j_call: TRBJ2-3; cdr3_aa: CASSLRAGGTDTQYF
v_call: TRBV3-1/TRBV3-2; j_call: TRBJ1-2; cdr3_aa: CASSQIPSTSTLYGYTF
v_call: TRBV6-5; j_call: TRBJ2-2; cdr3_aa: CASRTGRELFF
v_call: TRBV2; j_call: TRBJ2-3; cdr3_aa: CASTGLSTDTQYF
v_call: TRBV11-2; j_call: TRBJ1-2; cdr3_aa: CASSREQERYTF
v_call: TRBV5-1; j_call: TRBJ2-3; cdr3_aa: CASIAGEGMTDTQYF
v_call: TRBV20-1; j_call: TRBJ2-7; cdr3_aa: CSALFSEQYF
v_call: TRBV5-1; j_call: TRBJ2-2; cdr3_aa: CASSLAGSGVRELFF
v_call: TRBV6-4; j_call: TRBJ1-5; cdr3_aa: CASSTDRGSNQPQHF
v_call: TRBV30; j_call: TRBJ1-3; cdr3_aa: CAWSRSRSGNTIYF
v_call: TRBV9; j_call: TRBJ1-4; cdr3_aa: CASSARPGWGEKLFF
v_call: TRBV5-8; j_call: TRBJ2-1; cdr3_aa: CASRILGSSGDYNEQFF
v_call: TRBV11-2; j_call: TRBJ1-1; cdr3_aa: CASSSQGGWRFEAFF
v_call: TRBV7-7; j_call: TRBJ2-5; cdr3_aa: CASSLGTSEETQYF
v_call: TRBV27; j_call: TRBJ1-5; cdr3_aa: CASSLGGRQPQHF
v_call: TRBV3-1/TRBV3-2; j_call: TRBJ2-7; cdr3_aa: CASSQEGIRGSYEQYF
v_call: TRBV19; j_call: TRBJ1-5; cdr3_aa: CASSIQFYSNQPQHF
v_call: TRBV2; j_call: TRBJ2-1; cdr3_aa: CASKLGQGSYNEQFF
v_call: TRBV5-6; j_call: TRBJ1-2; cdr3_aa: CASSRSWEEYGYTF
v_call: TRBV6-5; j_call: TRBJ1-1; cdr3_aa: CASSYARNTEAFF
v_call: TRBV30; j_call: TRBJ1-5; cdr3_aa: CAWSVSQQGQPQHF
v_call: TRBV7-9; j_call: TRBJ1-2; cdr3_aa: CASSFGQGYGYTF
v_call: TRBV3-1/TRBV3-2; j_call: TRBJ2-2; cdr3_aa: CASSRTANTGELFF
v_call: TRBV3-1/TRBV3-2; j_call: TRBJ1-2; cdr3_aa: CASSHGDRILNYGYTF
v_call: TRBV27; j_call: TRBJ1-2; cdr3_aa: CASSLSFGGESYTF
v_call: TRBV28; j_call: TRBJ2-7; cdr3_aa: CASKIGGTYEQYF
v_call: TRBV5-1; j_call: TRBJ2-1; cdr3_aa: CASSATGQGLFF
v_call: TRBV5-1; j_call: TRBJ2-1; cdr3_aa: CASSLLSTSGPYNEQFF
v_call: TRBV25-1; j_call: TRBJ1-6; cdr3_aa: CASSAQGDTQSLHF
v_call: TRBV11-2; j_call: TRBJ2-1; cdr3_aa: CASSLDSPAGGLYNEQFF
v_call: TRBV10-3; j_call: TRBJ2-3; cdr3_aa: CAISELAVTDTQYF
v_call: TRBV19; j_call: TRBJ2-1; cdr3_aa: CASSIMGLAASSYNEQFF
v_call: TRBV30; j_call: TRBJ1-1; cdr3_aa: CAWSPLTGGSTEAFF
v_call: TRBV5-1; j_call: TRBJ1-5; cdr3_aa: CASSLGIGQPQHF
v_call: TRBV12-5; j_call: TRBJ2-7; cdr3_aa: CASGFRVREQYF
v_call: TRBV10-2; j_call: TRBJ2-7; cdr3_aa: CASSVTSGGSYEQYF
v_call: TRBV6-5; j_call: TRBJ1-5; cdr3_aa: CASSLAGDSNQPQHF
v_call: TRBV27; j_call: TRBJ2-1; cdr3_aa: CASSLSAGGSEQFF
v_call: TRBV9; j_call: TRBJ2-7; cdr3_aa: CASSVGSLAEAGEQYF
v_call: TRBV30; j_call: TRBJ2-5; cdr3_aa: CAWTLPTAGPRGETQYF
v_call: TRBV28; j_call: TRBJ2-7; cdr3_aa: CASRPRQAGYEQYF